This T cell receptor (beta chain) was documented in a study of PD-1 blockade in classical Hodgkin lymphoma. Germline V lookup: CDR1 SGHTA, CDR2 FQGNSA. The CDR3 spans 15 residues. V lost 3 bases to trimming and J lost 0 bases; unmatched junction nucleotides: 3. Time point specified: cycle 4 day 1 (C4D1), after around six weeks of nivolumab. Every one of the patients relapsed after autologous stem cell transplantation (brentuximab vedotin exposure was variable). On this clone: Its antigen is not known.

Clones were sequenced by immunoSEQ multiplex PCR, and TCRdb holds only the in-frame ones, with some missing. Found here are 100,000 or so clones, just over 90% of them singletons; the top ten hold less than 2%. Study outcomes and limitations: CD4+ TCR diversity, unlike CD8+, rose significantly by C4D1.

This material consisted of peripheral blood mononuclear cells (PBMCs), taken before the fourth cycle of nivolumab. The receptor was isolated from a human donor with classical Hodgkin lymphoma. This chain joins TRBV7-2 and TRBJ2-7, with TRBD2 matching over 9 bases. CDR3 DNA sequence: TGTGCCAGCAGCTTTAGCGGGAGCCTCTCCTACGAGCAGTACTTC. This translates into CASSFSGSLSYEQYF.